One and the same sample provided the 26 T cell receptor beta chains below, sequenced in a study of neoadjuvant anti-PD-1 for oral cavity cancer. TCRdb keeps only in-frame clones here, not all; method: immunoSEQ multiplex PCR. The top ten hold 3.1% of the sample, which has around 81,000 clones, around 80% seen once. The specimen was PBMCs, collected before nivolumab (anti-PD-1) treatment. The origin of the receptors is a person aged 40 to 85 with oral cavity squamous cell carcinoma.

The rearrangement joins TRBV10-3 to TRBJ1-3; 7 bases line up with TRBD1. After removal of 10 bases from V and 9 bases from J, the junction contained 12 bases not matched to a gene. The germline gives CDR1 ENHRY, CDR2 SYGVKD. This CDR3 spans 13 amino acids. CDR3 region: CATWTGWNGTIYF. In nucleotides, the CDR3 is TGTGCCACGTGGACAGGCTGGAATGGCACCATATATTTT.

This clone has a handful of counts. The V and J genes are TRBV5-1 and TRBJ1-1, with TRBD1 matching 9 bases. The CDR3 is made up of 18 amino acids. Germline V gene lookup returns CDR1 SGHRS and CDR2 YFSETQ. Trimming removed 4 bases from V and 1 base from J; junction bases left unmatched: 14. CDR3 residues: CASSAWRDRDDKNTEAFF. The DNA of the CDR3 is TGCGCCAGCAGCGCTTGGCGGGACAGGGATGATAAGAACACTGAAGCTTTCTTT.

The V and J genes are TRBV5-6 and TRBJ2-5; 10 bases are a match to TRBD2. The CDR3 covers 17 residues. V lost 3 bases to trimming and J lost 0 bases; unmatched junction nucleotides: 8. CDR1 is SGHDT and CDR2 is YYEEEE in the germline V gene. The CDR3 here is CASSSSGRASYQETQYF. In DNA, the CDR3 is TGTGCCAGCAGCTCCAGCGGGAGGGCCTCGTACCAAGAGACCCAGTACTTC.

This chain connects TRBV2 to TRBJ1-2, with D perhaps TRBD1 (5 bases). Germline loops: CDR1 SNHLY, CDR2 FYNNEI. Trimming pared 7 bases from V and 4 bases from J, leaving 13 bases between. CDR3 size: 13 residues. The CDR3 coding sequence is TGTGCCAGCAACCCAGGGCTAAGCTATGGCTACACCTTC. Residues: CASNPGLSYGYTF.

This chain joins TRBV5-5 and TRBJ1-1, with no clear D. The CDR3 extends over 14 amino acids. The V and J ends lost 0 bases and 0 bases respectively, with 6 bases between them. Looked up from germline, CDR1 is SGHKS and CDR2 is YYEKEE (reference sequence). In nucleotides, the CDR3 is TGTGCCAGCAGCTTGGGGACTCTGAACACTGAAGCTTTCTTT. As protein: CASSLGTLNTEAFF.

V gene TRBV10-3 combines with J gene TRBJ2-2; D perhaps matches TRBD1 (6 bases). Per germline, CDR1 ENHRY and CDR2 SYGVKD. The V and J ends lost 8 bases and 2 bases respectively, with 12 bases between them. This CDR3 spans 14 amino acids. The CDR3, as DNA: TGTGCCATCCGCTCCGGGACAAACACCGGGGAGCTGTTTTTT. It specifies CAIRSGTNTGELFF.

CDR3 nucleotide sequence: TGTGCCAGCAGTGAAACAGGGATCTCCTACGAGCAGTACTTC. It translates to CASSETGISYEQYF. The J gene is TRBJ2-7, the V gene TRBV6-1; D might be TRBD1 (6 bases). The CDR3 has 14 amino acids. The germline CDR1 and CDR2 sequences are MNHNS and SASEGT. With 2 bases removed from V and 0 bases from J, the gap between germline ends came to 8 bases.

This clone was recorded only once. J is TRBJ2-1 and V is TRBV5-1; TRBD1 agrees at 11 bases. V lost 7 bases, J lost 0 bases, and 9 bases stayed unmatched. Germline V gene lookup returns CDR1 SGHRS and CDR2 YFSETQ. The CDR3 has 17 amino acids. CDR3 coding DNA: TGCGCCAGCGACCCCCTAGGGACAGGGGGCTCCTACAATGAGCAGTTCTTC. This translates into CASDPLGTGGSYNEQFF.

The chain links TRBV9 to TRBJ1-2, with D tentatively TRBD1 (5 bases). There are 14 residues in the CDR3. Germline V gene data show CDR1 as SGDLS and CDR2 as YYNGEE. The germline V and J ends were trimmed by 4 bases and 7 bases, with 17 bases remaining between them. The CDR3 DNA sequence: TGTGCCAGCAGCCCGCTCGGAGGGGAGAGTGGCTACACCTTC. Its translation is CASSPLGGESGYTF.

This chain uses TRBV7-2 with TRBJ1-5; D call uncertain. V was shortened by 2 bases and J by 6 bases, with 8 bases between the two germline ends. The CDR3 is made up of 13 amino acids. The germline V gene encodes CDR1 SGHTA and CDR2 FQGNSA. The CDR3, as DNA: TGTGCCAGCAGCTTAACCTTTAGTCAGCCCCAGCATTTT. This gives the protein CASSLTFSQPQHF. Supplemented by reference TRBV7-2 and TRBJ1-5, the full variable domain reads GAGVSQSPSNKVTEKGKDVELRCDPISGHTALYWYRQSLGQGLEFLIYFQGNSAPDKSGLPSDRFSAERTGGSVSTLTIQRTQQEDSAVYLCASSLTFSQPQHFGDGTRLSIL.

The chain recombines TRBV29-1 with TRBJ1-1; D remains ambiguous. Trimming cost V 1 base and J 5 bases, with 5 bases left between them. CDR1 and CDR2 (germline): SQVTM, ANQGSEA. The CDR3 loop spans 11 amino acids. CDR3 residues: CSVEVGTEAFF. CDR3 DNA sequence: TGCAGCGTTGAAGTTGGGACTGAAGCTTTCTTT.

The chain recombines TRBV13 with TRBJ2-7; D uncertain. The germline CDR1 and CDR2 sequences are PRHDT and FYEKMQ (reference sequence). The CDR3 runs to 12 residues. V lost 1 base and J 3 bases, leaving 4 bases between the germline ends. The CDR3 bases are TGTGCCAGCAGCTTAGAGGGCTACGAGCAGTACTTC. This gives the protein CASSLEGYEQYF.

The V and J genes are TRBV9 and TRBJ1-2, with a weak D call TRBD1 (6 bases). V shed 5 bases and J shed 8 bases, with 19 bases lying between them. This CDR3 spans 14 amino acids. Germline CDR1 is SGDLS and CDR2 is YYNGEE. CDR3 loop: CASRTLQGIGGYTF. In DNA form, the CDR3 reads TGTGCCAGCAGGACCCTCCAGGGGATTGGGGGCTACACCTTC.

The V gene is TRBV9, the J gene TRBJ2-7; 7 nucleotides line up with TRBD1. The V and J ends lost 0 bases and 2 bases, in that order; junction bases with no gene match: 5. The CDR3 totals 15 residues. Germline CDR1 reads SGDLS; CDR2 reads YYNGEE. The CDR3 reads CASSVAAGGPYEQYF. The DNA for the CDR3 is TGTGCCAGCAGCGTAGCGGCAGGGGGACCCTACGAGCAGTACTTC.

The V gene is TRBV5-5, the J gene TRBJ1-5; tentatively, D is TRBD1 (5 bases). V lost 3 bases and J lost 0, with 10 bases in between. Germline CDR1 SGHKS, CDR2 YYEKEE (reference sequence). The CDR3 consists of 15 residues. DNA of the CDR3: TGTGCCAGCAGCTCTTGGGGGGGTAGCAATCAGCCCCAGCATTTT. Amino acid sequence: CASSSWGGSNQPQHF. Complete variable domain (other parts from reference TRBV5-5 and TRBJ1-5): DAGVTQSPTHLIKTRGQQVTLRCSPISGHKSVSWYQQVLGQGPQFIFQYYEKEERGRGNFPDRFSARQFPNYSSELNVNALLLGDSALYLCASSSWGGSNQPQHFGDGTRLSIL.

The rearrangement links TRBV19 to TRBJ2-5; 7 bases fit TRBD2. The CDR3 sequence is 17 residues long. Germline V gives CDR1 LNHDA, CDR2 SQIVND (reference sequence). V lost 0 bases, J lost 0 bases, and 7 bases stayed unmatched. For the CDR3, the DNA is TGTGCCAGTAGTATAGACCTAGGGAGCGGGAACCAAGAGACCCAGTACTTC. It specifies CASSIDLGSGNQETQYF.

The rearrangement joins TRBV28 to TRBJ1-2; TRBD1 is a possible D gene (6 bases). The V gene lost 6 bases and the J gene lost 4 bases, with 15 bases spanning the gap. The CDR3 loop spans 14 amino acids. Looked up from germline, CDR1 is MDHEN and CDR2 is SYDVKM. The CDR3 bases are TGTGCCAGCAGGCGACAGGCACGGGGCTATGGCTACACCTTC. It specifies CASRRQARGYGYTF.

The chain carries TRBV11-1 and TRBJ2-7; TRBD1 agrees at 10 bases. Germline V gene sequence: CDR1 SGHAT, CDR2 FQDESV (reference sequence). The CDR3 covers 15 residues. V was clipped by 5 bases and J by 4 bases; unmatched bases: 8. The CDR3 nucleotides are TGTGCCAGCAGCCACCCGACAGGGGGCATGTACGAGCAGTACTTC. Its protein is CASSHPTGGMYEQYF. Together with reference TRBV11-1 and TRBJ2-7, the CDR3 gives the full variable domain: EAEVAQSPRYKITEKSQAVAFWCDPISGHATLYWYRQILGQGPELLVQFQDESVVDDSQLPKDRFSAERLKGVDSTLKIQPAELGDSAMYLCASSHPTGGMYEQYFGPGTRLTVT.

The chain joins TRBV5-6 to TRBJ2-5; the match to TRBD2 covers 10 bases. V shed 0 bases and J 2 bases; nucleotides not matched to a gene: 1. CDR1 SGHDT and CDR2 YYEEEE come from the germline V gene. This CDR3 region has 15 residues. CDR3 in amino acids: CASSLGTSGQETQYF. In DNA, the CDR3 is TGTGCCAGCAGCTTGGGGACTAGCGGTCAAGAGACCCAGTACTTC.

The V call is TRBV6-1, the J call TRBJ1-4, with TRBD1 matching over 9 bases. V lost 6 bases and J lost 5; bases outside the gene matches: 4. Germline V gives CDR1 MNHNS, CDR2 SASEGT. The CDR3 spans 14 residues. The CDR3 sequence: CASSVGQGNEKLFF. The CDR3 nucleotides are TGTGCCAGCAGCGTCGGACAGGGGAATGAAAAACTGTTTTTT.

This clone is a singleton in its sample. The chain joins TRBV6-5 to TRBJ2-7; 13 bases agree with TRBD2. The CDR3 length is 16 residues. Germline CDR1 is MNHEY and CDR2 is SVGAGI. V shed 0 bases, J shed 6 bases, and the junction held 5 bases outside the gene matches. CDR3 DNA: TGTGCCAGCAGTTACTCTTGGACTAGCGGGAGTTCCGAGCAGTACTTC. Protein product: CASSYSWTSGSSEQYF.

V gene TRBV27 combines with J gene TRBJ1-4; the D gene is possibly TRBD1 (5 bases). The ends were cut back, 6 bases at V and 3 bases at J, with 14 bases in the middle. Germline CDR1 MNHEY, CDR2 SMNVEV (reference sequence). The CDR3 is made up of 15 amino acids. The CDR3: CASSRSQAPNEKLFF. The CDR3 nucleotides are TGTGCCAGCAGCCGCTCACAGGCTCCTAATGAAAAACTGTTTTTT.

This rearrangement joins TRBV2 to TRBJ2-1; unclear D gene. Germline CDR1 is SNHLY and CDR2 is FYNNEI. CDR3 length: 14 amino acids. V dropped 6 bases and J dropped 0 bases, with 9 bases sitting between them. The CDR3 DNA reads TGTGCCAGCAGGATCCTTGGCTCCTACAATGAGCAGTTCTTC. It yields the protein CASRILGSYNEQFF.

This clone has a single count. This chain joins TRBV6-6 and TRBJ2-6; D is uncertain. The CDR3 spans 15 residues. Germline loops: CDR1 MNHNY, CDR2 SVGAGI (reference sequence). The ends were cut back, 2 bases at V and 1 base at J, with 6 bases in the middle. CDR3 bases: TGTGCCAGCAGTTACGAGGCTTCTGGGGCCAACGTCCTGACTTTC. As protein: CASSYEASGANVLTF.

This clone was picked up a small number of times. The J gene is TRBJ1-2, the V gene TRBV6-5; 10 bases line up with TRBD1. This CDR3 is built from 16 residues. Germline CDR1 reads MNHEY; CDR2 reads SVGAGI. Trimming at V came to 0 bases and at J to 2 bases, leaving 3 bases not matched to a gene. The CDR3 is CASSYSTGGQNYGYTF. CDR3 DNA sequence: TGTGCCAGCAGTTACTCGACAGGGGGCCAAAACTATGGCTACACCTTC.

The rearrangement joins TRBV10-3 to TRBJ1-1; possibly TRBD1 for D (5 bases). Germline values: CDR1 ENHRY, CDR2 SYGVKD. Trimming removed 3 bases at V and 1 base at J, with 6 bases between. The CDR3 length is 13 residues. This CDR3 reads CAISEGQNTEAFF. The CDR3 DNA sequence: TGTGCCATCAGTGAAGGACAGAACACTGAAGCTTTCTTT.